Listed here are 5 T cell receptor beta chains from one sample, sequenced in a study of cytomegalovirus exposure and HLA in healthy donors. Primers included in the PCR were 60 Vbeta and 13 Jbeta primers. Produced via immunoSEQ multiplex PCR; TCRdb's table is partial and in-frame only. Among roughly 120,000 clones listed, 50% to 65% were seen once. Material: PBMCs. The receptors were sampled from a woman aged 35 to 49 in good health and CMV-seropositive.

V usage is TRBV4-3 and J usage is TRBJ1-1; 11 bases line up with TRBD1. The CDR3 runs 15 residues. From germline, CDR1 is LGHNA and CDR2 YSLEER. With V trimmed by 4 bases and J by 10 bases, 11 bases remained unmatched. CDR3: CASSPRTGGGLGAFF. For the CDR3, the DNA is TGCGCCAGCAGCCCGCGGACAGGGGGCGGATTAGGAGCTTTCTTT.

This clone was counted between two and nine times. This chain links TRBV28 with TRBJ1-5; 10 nucleotides match TRBD1. With 10 bases clipped from V and 10 bases from J, the junction kept 7 bases outside the gene matches. The CDR3 spans 12 residues. The V gene's germline CDR1 is MDHEN and CDR2 SYDVKM. The CDR3 sequence is CATGTGVLPQHF. Written as DNA, the CDR3 is TGTGCCACCGGGACAGGGGTTCTTCCCCAGCATTTT.

J is TRBJ1-1 and V is TRBV6-1; D is perhaps TRBD1 (5 bases). There are 13 residues in the CDR3. Trimming cost V 5 bases and J 1 base, with 8 bases left between them. From germline, CDR1 is MNHNS and CDR2 SASEGT. The CDR3 region has the DNA TGTGCCAGCAGTACCGACAGGAACACTGAAGCTTTCTTT. Translated: CASSTDRNTEAFF.

This chain uses TRBV2 with TRBJ2-2; D might be TRBD1 (6 bases). The length of the CDR3 is 16 residues. V was pared by 2 bases and J by 1 base, with 11 bases between. Germline V gene lookup returns CDR1 SNHLY and CDR2 FYNNEI. In nucleotides, the CDR3 is TGTGCCAGCAGTGAATTGGGACACGGGAACACCGGGGAGCTGTTTTTT. Its translation: CASSELGHGNTGELFF.

In its sample, this clone was seen a few times. The V call is TRBV6-6, the J call TRBJ1-3, with TRBD1 matching over 10 bases. CDR3 length equals 15 residues. Germline values: CDR1 MNHNY, CDR2 SVGAGI (reference sequence). J was trimmed by 3 bases and V by 5 bases; bases with no gene match: 4. CDR3 in amino acids: CASSDRGRFGNTIYF. CDR3 in DNA: TGTGCCAGCAGTGACAGGGGGCGCTTTGGAAACACCATATATTTT.